This T cell receptor beta chain was identified during a study of regulatory T cells in long-lasting Graves disease. Time point indicated: persistent/refractory GD, antithyroid drugs over 5 years with positive TRAb. PBMC RNA was the source of the TCR library. According to the study, TCR beta libraries were built with iRepertoire HTBI primers and CDR3-region Arm-PCR. Using its own MiXCR run on the multiplex PCR reads, TCRdb lists one record per CDR3 protein. There are hundreds of thousands of distinct CDR3 sequences in the sample; around 21% occur only once, and 6.5% to 10% lies in the top ten. This clonotype has ten or more counts. The antigen remains undetermined. Study results and caveats: TRBV28 was favored in persistent disease, as were TRBJ1-2 and TRBJ2-5. Newly diagnosed patients shared 750 to 1,000 public clonotypes; persistent patients shared around 2,800.

Germline assignment: CDR1 SGHDT and CDR2 YYEEEE. The CDR3 consists of 15 residues. J was trimmed by 7 bases and V by 3 bases; bases with no gene match: 12. The sample consisted of peripheral blood mononuclear cells (PBMCs), taken when the disease was refractory, from a patient treated with antithyroid drugs. This TCR came from a female donor with Graves disease. The chain recombines TRBV5-6 with TRBJ1-2, with 7 bases identical to TRBD1. CDR3 DNA sequence: TGTGCCAGCAGCTCGTCTTCCGGGACAGTGGCTGGCTACACCTTC. Amino acids: CASSSSSGTVAGYTF.